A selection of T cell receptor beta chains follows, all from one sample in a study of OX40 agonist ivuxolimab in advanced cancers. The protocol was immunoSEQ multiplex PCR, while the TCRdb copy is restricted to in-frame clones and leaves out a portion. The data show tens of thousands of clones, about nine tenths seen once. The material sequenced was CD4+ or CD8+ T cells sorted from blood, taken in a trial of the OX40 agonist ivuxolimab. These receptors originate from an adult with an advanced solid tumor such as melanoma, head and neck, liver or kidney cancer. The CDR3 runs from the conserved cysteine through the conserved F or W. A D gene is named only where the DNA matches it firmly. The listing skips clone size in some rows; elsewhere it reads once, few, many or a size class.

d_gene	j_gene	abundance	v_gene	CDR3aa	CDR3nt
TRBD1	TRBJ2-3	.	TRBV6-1	CASSEVVTGTVQYF	TGTGCCAGCAGTGAAGTGGTGACCGGGACAGTGCAGTATTTT
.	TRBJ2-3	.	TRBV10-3	CAIREEKGGVGGASTDTQYF	TGTGCCATCAGAGAGGAGAAAGGAGGGGTAGGGGGTGCTAGCACAGATACGCAGTATTTT
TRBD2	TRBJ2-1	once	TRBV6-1	CASSESTTSVGVVNEQFF	TGTGCCAGCAGTGAGTCCACAACTAGCGTCGGGGTGGTGAATGAGCAGTTCTTC
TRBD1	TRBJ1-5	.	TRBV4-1	CASSQGGQGAFQPQHF	TGCGCCAGCAGCCAGGGAGGACAGGGGGCATTTCAGCCCCAGCATTTT
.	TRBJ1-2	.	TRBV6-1	CASRNGGNYGYTF	TGTGCCAGCAGAAACGGGGGAAACTATGGCTACACCTTC
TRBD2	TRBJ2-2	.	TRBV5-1	CASSLAGGDTGELFF	TGCGCCAGCAGCTTAGCTGGGGGGGACACCGGGGAGCTGTTTTTT
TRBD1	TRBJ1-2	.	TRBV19	CASNPRDSTNYGYTF	TGTGCCAGTAATCCCCGGGACAGTACGAACTATGGCTACACCTTC
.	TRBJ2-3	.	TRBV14	CASSQVQAAQYF	TGTGCCAGCAGCCAAGTACAAGCTGCGCAGTATTTT
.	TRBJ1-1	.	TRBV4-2	CASSQEPREATEAFF	TGTGCCAGCAGCCAAGAACCCAGGGAGGCCACTGAAGCTTTCTTT
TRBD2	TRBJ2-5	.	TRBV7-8	CASSWDSGKETQYF	TGTGCCAGCAGCTGGGATAGCGGGAAAGAGACCCAGTACTTC
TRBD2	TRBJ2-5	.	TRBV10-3	CARVREGYQETQYF	TGTGCCAGGGTGCGGGAGGGGTACCAAGAGACCCAGTACTTC
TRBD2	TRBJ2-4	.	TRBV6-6	CASSSGGVLTKNIQYF	TGTGCCAGCTCCTCGGGGGGGGTATTAACCAAAAACATTCAGTACTTC
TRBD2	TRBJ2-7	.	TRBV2	CASRGLAGRAYEQYF	TGTGCCAGCAGGGGACTAGCGGGCAGGGCCTACGAGCAGTACTTC
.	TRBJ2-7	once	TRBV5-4	CASSFGTNSYEQYF	TGTGCCAGCAGCTTCGGGACAAACTCCTACGAGCAGTACTTC
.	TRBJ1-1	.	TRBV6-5	CASTRGDTEAFF	TGTGCCAGTACCCGGGGGGACACTGAAGCTTTCTTT
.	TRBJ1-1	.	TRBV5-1	CASSLGSRAIAEAFF	TGCGCCAGCAGCTTGGGGTCCAGGGCCATCGCTGAAGCTTTCTTT
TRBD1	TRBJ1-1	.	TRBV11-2	CASGHLQGARTEAFF	TGTGCCAGTGGCCACCTACAGGGGGCTCGGACTGAAGCTTTCTTT
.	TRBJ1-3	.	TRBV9	CASSVGSWNTIYF	TGTGCCAGCAGCGTAGGGTCCTGGAACACCATATATTTT
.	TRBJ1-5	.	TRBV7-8	CASSLARFDSNQPQHF	TGTGCCAGCAGCTTAGCCAGGTTTGATAGCAATCAGCCCCAGCATTTT
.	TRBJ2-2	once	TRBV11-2	CASSPVEYTGELFF	TGTGCCAGCAGCCCAGTCGAATACACCGGGGAGCTGTTTTTT
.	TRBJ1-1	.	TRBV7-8	CASSVSLSRGAEAFF	TGTGCCAGCAGCGTTTCCCTTTCTAGGGGCGCTGAAGCTTTCTTT
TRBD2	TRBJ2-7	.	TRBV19	CASSITPGTRSYEQYF	TGTGCCAGTAGTATCACACCCGGGACTAGATCCTACGAGCAGTACTTC
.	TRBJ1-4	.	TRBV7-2	CASSLVSGEKLFF	TGTGCCAGCAGCTTAGTTTCGGGTGAAAAACTGTTTTTT
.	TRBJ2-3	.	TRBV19	CASSLGGADTQYF	TGTGCCAGTAGTCTCGGGGGAGCAGATACGCAGTATTTT
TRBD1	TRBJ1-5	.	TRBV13	CASSLRDRGGNQPQHF	TGTGCCAGCAGCTTACGCGACAGGGGAGGCAATCAGCCCCAGCATTTT
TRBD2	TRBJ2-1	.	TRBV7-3	CASSPKGGAGGPGNEQFF	TGTGCCAGCAGCCCGAAGGGGGGCGCGGGAGGGCCTGGCAATGAGCAGTTCTTC
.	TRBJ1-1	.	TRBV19	CASAPGLTEAFF	TGTGCCAGTGCGCCAGGGCTAACTGAAGCTTTCTTT
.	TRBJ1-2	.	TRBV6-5	CASSRTGSDYGYTF	TGTGCCAGCAGCCGAACAGGGTCGGACTATGGCTACACCTTC
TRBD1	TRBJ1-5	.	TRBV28	CASRQGQDRQPQHF	TGTGCCAGCAGGCAAGGACAGGATCGGCAGCCCCAGCATTTT
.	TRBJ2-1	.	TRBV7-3	CASSIAGQNYNEQFF	TGTGCCAGCAGCATAGCTGGACAGAACTACAATGAGCAGTTCTTC
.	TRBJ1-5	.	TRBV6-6	CASTKGGGVRNQPQHF	TGTGCCAGCACCAAAGGAGGGGGGGTCCGCAATCAGCCCCAGCATTTT
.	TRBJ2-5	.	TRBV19	CASSIAGNQETQYF	TGTGCCAGTAGTATAGCCGGCAATCAAGAGACCCAGTACTTC
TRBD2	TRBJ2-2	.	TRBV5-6	CASSLGILNSGSFTGELFF	TGTGCCAGCAGCTTGGGCATACTAAATAGCGGGAGCTTCACCGGGGAGCTGTTTTTT
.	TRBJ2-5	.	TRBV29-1	CSVEDEVGVVQETQYF	TGCAGCGTTGAAGATGAGGTTGGCGTAGTACAAGAGACCCAGTACTTC
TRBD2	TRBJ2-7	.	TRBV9	CASSGEGRTETYEQYF	TGTGCCAGCAGCGGGGAGGGACGGACTGAAACCTACGAGCAGTACTTC
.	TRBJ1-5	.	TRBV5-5	CASSFVGEGQPQHF	TGTGCCAGCAGCTTCGTGGGGGAAGGTCAGCCCCAGCATTTT
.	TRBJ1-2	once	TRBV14	CASSQDLVAGYTF	TGTGCCAGCAGCCAAGATCTCGTGGCTGGCTACACCTTC
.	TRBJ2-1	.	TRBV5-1	CASSLGTPLAGEQFF	TGCGCCAGCAGCTTGGGGACTCCCTTGGCCGGTGAGCAGTTCTTC
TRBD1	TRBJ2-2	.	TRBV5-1	CASSLARGQGGGELFF	TGCGCCAGCAGCTTGGCCAGGGGACAGGGCGGCGGGGAGCTGTTTTTT
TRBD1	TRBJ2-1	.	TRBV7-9	CASSFWGTGRRDEQFF	TGTGCCAGCAGCTTTTGGGGGACAGGGAGGAGGGATGAGCAGTTCTTC
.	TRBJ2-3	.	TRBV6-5	CASSYRQFSGTDTQYF	TGTGCCAGCAGTTACCGACAATTTAGCGGCACAGATACGCAGTATTTT
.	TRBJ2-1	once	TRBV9	CASSVVGLSYNEQFF	TGTGCCAGCAGCGTAGTGGGACTGTCCTACAATGAGCAGTTCTTC
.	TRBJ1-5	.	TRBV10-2	CASSESSGINQPQHF	TGCGCCAGCAGTGAGTCATCAGGGATAAATCAGCCCCAGCATTTT